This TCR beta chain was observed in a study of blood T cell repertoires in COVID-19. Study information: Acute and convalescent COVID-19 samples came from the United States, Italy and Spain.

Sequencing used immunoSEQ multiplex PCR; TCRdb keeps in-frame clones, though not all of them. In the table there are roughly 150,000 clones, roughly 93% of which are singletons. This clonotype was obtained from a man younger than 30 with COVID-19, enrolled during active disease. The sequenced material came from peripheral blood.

The CDR3 protein is CSVAGASGDYEQYF. The CDR3 region has the DNA TGCAGCGTTGCCGGGGCTAGCGGAGATTACGAGCAGTACTTC. The chain couples TRBV29-1 to TRBJ2-7; the match to TRBD2 covers 7 bases. This CDR3 is built from 14 residues. Germline values: CDR1 SQVTM, CDR2 ANQGSEA. Unmatched junction bases numbered 10, after V lost 4 bases and J lost 4 bases.